A selection of T cell receptor beta chains follows, all from one sample in a study of blood T cell repertoires in COVID-19. Sequencing used immunoSEQ multiplex PCR; TCRdb keeps in-frame clones, though not all of them. The sample includes 100,000 to 120,000 clones, about 90% of them seen just once. The sample taken for sequencing was peripheral blood. These receptors were collected from a human donor in a cohort sampled during active COVID-19. Both conserved end residues are part of each CDR3. The order of the fields is V gene, J gene, clone size, D gene, CDR3 DNA, CDR3 protein. The D gene is left open where the match is weak. The listing skips clone size in some rows; elsewhere it reads once, few, many or a size class.

>TRBV18|TRBJ2-5|NA|NA
TGTGCCAGCTCCACTCTCCGATCTCAAGAGACCCAGTACTTC
CASSTLRSQETQYF
>TRBV11-2|TRBJ1-2|NA|NA
TGTGCCAGCAGCTTAGTAGTAGGGGATGGCTACACCTTC
CASSLVVGDGYTF
>TRBV30|TRBJ1-2|NA|NA
TGTGCCTGGAGACGACAAGGACAGAACCACTATGGCTACACCTTC
CAWRRQGQNHYGYTF
>TRBV9|TRBJ2-7|NA|TRBD2
TGTGCCAGCAGCGGTAGCGGGAGTTTACCCTACGAGCAGTACTTC
CASSGSGSLPYEQYF
>TRBV9|TRBJ1-1|NA|NA
TGTGCCAGCAGCGTAGCTGGCAGGATGAACACTGAAGCTTTCTTT
CASSVAGRMNTEAFF
>TRBV5-1|TRBJ1-2|NA|NA
TGCGCCAGCAGCTTGGACGGACAGCCACCGGGAGGCTACACCTTC
CASSLDGQPPGGYTF
>TRBV7-2|TRBJ2-3|once|TRBD2
TGTGCCAGCAGCTTAGCGATGGTAGCGGGGCTTACAGATACGCAGTATTTT
CASSLAMVAGLTDTQYF
>TRBV7-9|TRBJ1-5|NA|NA
TGTGCCAGCAGCTCGGGAGGGACAAGCAATCAGCCCCAGCATTTT
CASSSGGTSNQPQHF
>TRBV19|TRBJ1-1|NA|NA
TGTGCCAGTAAGCCAACCGGGGACACTGAAGCTTTCTTT
CASKPTGDTEAFF
>TRBV12-5|TRBJ1-2|NA|TRBD1
TGTGCTAGTGGTTTGGTCCCCGGGACAGGGGCTATTGCCTATGGCTACACCTTC
CASGLVPGTGAIAYGYTF
>TRBV10-3|TRBJ1-5|NA|NA
TGTGCCATCAGGGGGGATACACAGGGTCAGCCCCAGCATTTT
CAIRGDTQGQPQHF
>TRBV7-3|TRBJ2-2|NA|TRBD1
TGTGCCAGCAGCCTCGACAGGGGCCGGGAGCTGTTTTTT
CASSLDRGRELFF
>TRBV29-1|TRBJ2-2|NA|NA
TGCAGCGTTGCTTTAGTACACCAGGGGAACACCGGGGAGCTGTTTTTT
CSVALVHQGNTGELFF
>TRBV27|TRBJ2-2|NA|NA
TGTGCCAGCAGTTTTGGGGGGGCGATTAACGCCGGGGAGCTGTTTTTT
CASSFGGAINAGELFF
>TRBV6-5|TRBJ2-6|once|TRBD1
TGTGCCAGCAGTAGGACAGGAACTGGGGCCAACGTCCTGACTTTC
CASSRTGTGANVLTF
>TRBV19|TRBJ2-3|once|TRBD2
TGTGCCAGTAGTATAGGGGGCGGGGGGGCAGATACGCAGTATTTT
CASSIGGGGADTQYF
>TRBV6-6|TRBJ2-7|NA|NA
TGTGCCAGCAGCGTCCCCTTGGTAGCGGACCACTACGAGCAGTACTTC
CASSVPLVADHYEQYF
>TRBV7-2|TRBJ2-1|few|TRBD2
TGTGCCAGCAGGCCGCCGGGACTAGAAGCGAATGAGCAGTTCTTC
CASRPPGLEANEQFF
>TRBV6-4|TRBJ2-1|NA|TRBD2
TGTGCCAGCAGTTCCGGGACTAGCGGGAATGAGCAGTTCTTC
CASSSGTSGNEQFF
>TRBV29-1|TRBJ2-3|once|TRBD2
TGCAGCGGGATAGGGCTAGCGGGCCCTCTGCAGTATTTT
CSGIGLAGPLQYF
>TRBV15|TRBJ2-5|NA|NA
TGTGCCACCAGCACAGGGCTCCAAGAGACCCAGTACTTC
CATSTGLQETQYF
>TRBV6-5|TRBJ1-4|NA|NA
TGTGCCAGCAGTTACTCGACACCGCAAAGGGGTGAAAAACTGTTTTTT
CASSYSTPQRGEKLFF
>TRBV5-6|TRBJ1-4|NA|TRBD1
TGTGCCAGCAGCTTTGGACAGGGACAAACTAATGAAAAACTGTTTTTT
CASSFGQGQTNEKLFF
>TRBV19|TRBJ1-2|NA|NA
TGTGCCACCAGAGAACAGATCAACTATGGCTACACCTTC
CATREQINYGYTF
>TRBV4-3|TRBJ2-7|few|TRBD2
TGCGCCAGCAGCCAAGCCCTTTCTTCGGGGGGGAGACTCTACGAGCAGTACTTC
CASSQALSSGGRLYEQYF
>TRBV4-1|TRBJ1-5|NA|NA
TGCGCCAGCAGCCCCTGGACTGGCGGCAATCAGCCCCAGCATTTT
CASSPWTGGNQPQHF
>TRBV6-5|TRBJ2-1|NA|TRBD2
TGTGCCAGCACGTCGACTAGCGGGGGGGCAAATGAGCAGTTCTTC
CASTSTSGGANEQFF
>TRBV7-9|TRBJ2-5|NA|NA
TGTGCCAGCAGCTTAATTGAGGGAAGAGAGACCCAGTACTTC
CASSLIEGRETQYF
>TRBV28|TRBJ2-7|NA|NA
TGTGCCAGCAGCCTCGCGGGGGCAAACTCCTACGAGCAGTACTTC
CASSLAGANSYEQYF
>TRBV5-5|TRBJ1-1|NA|NA
TGTGCCAGCAGCCAGACAGCCATGAACACTGAAGCTTTCTTT
CASSQTAMNTEAFF
>TRBV6-1|TRBJ1-5|NA|TRBD1
TGTGCCAGCAGTGAGACAGGGGCCGACCGGCCCCAGCATTTT
CASSETGADRPQHF
>TRBV6-5|TRBJ2-1|few|NA
TGTGCCAGCAGTCCGGACAGCTACAATGAGCAGTTCTTC
CASSPDSYNEQFF
>TRBV5-1|TRBJ2-2|NA|TRBD1
TGCGCCAGCAGCTTGGCCGACAGGGGACGATTGTATCAAGGTGGCGACACCGGGGAGCTGTTTTTT
CASSLADRGRLYQGGDTGELFF
>TRBV11-2|TRBJ2-3|NA|TRBD1
TGTGCCAGCAGCCCATTCGACAGGGTTGCAGATACGCAGTATTTT
CASSPFDRVADTQYF
>TRBV7-9|TRBJ2-1|NA|NA
TGTGCCAGCAGAGGGGAATCAACGCAGTTCTTC
CASRGESTQFF
>TRBV3-1/TRBV3-2|TRBJ2-7|NA|NA
TGTGCCAGCAGCCAAGTCGTGGACACCTTCTACGAGCAGTACTTC
CASSQVVDTFYEQYF
>TRBV18|TRBJ2-1|NA|NA
TGTGCCAGCTCACCTGTTCCTGGGGAGGCCTACAATGAGCAGTTCTTC
CASSPVPGEAYNEQFF
>TRBV6-5|TRBJ2-7|NA|NA
TGTGCCAGCAGTTCCGGGCAGACTACCCACTACGAGCAGTACTTC
CASSSGQTTHYEQYF
>TRBV5-1|TRBJ2-7|NA|NA
TGCGCCAGCAGCTTGGATCGGACAGCCTACGAGCAGTACTTC
CASSLDRTAYEQYF
>TRBV7-3|TRBJ1-3|NA|TRBD1
TGTGCCAGCAGCTCCCAGGGGGCTGGAAACACCATATATTTT
CASSSQGAGNTIYF
>TRBV6-6|TRBJ1-3|once|TRBD1
TGTGCCAGCAGTTTAAGACAGGGGGCATCTGGAAACACCATATATTTT
CASSLRQGASGNTIYF
>TRBV9|TRBJ1-3|NA|TRBD1
TGTGCCAGCAGCGTAGTAGGGACAGGGGGCTCGGTTGGAAACACCATATATTTT
CASSVVGTGGSVGNTIYF
>TRBV3-1/TRBV3-2|TRBJ1-2|NA|TRBD1
TGTGCCAGCAGCCTCGGGACACAGGGGGCTGGGTATGGCTACACCTTC
CASSLGTQGAGYGYTF
>TRBV5-5|TRBJ2-3|NA|TRBD2
TGTGCCAGCAGCTCAAAGACTAGCGGGGGGCCAGATACGCAGTATTTT
CASSSKTSGGPDTQYF
>TRBV19|TRBJ1-3|NA|TRBD1
TGTGCCAGTAGTAAGGGGGCGCCTGGAAACACCATATATTTT
CASSKGAPGNTIYF
>TRBV5-6|TRBJ1-5|NA|NA
TGTGCCAGCAGCTCTGGCCATGATCAGCCCCAGCATTTT
CASSSGHDQPQHF
>TRBV28|TRBJ2-3|once|TRBD2
TGTGCCAGCAGTTTATGGGCCGCAGGACTAGCGGGAGAGACAGATACGCAGTATTTT
CASSLWAAGLAGETDTQYF
>TRBV4-1|TRBJ2-7|NA|NA
TGCGCCAGCAGGGATAGCGGAACCGGGAACGAGCAGTACTTC
CASRDSGTGNEQYF
>TRBV6-5|TRBJ1-1|NA|NA
TGTGCCAGCAGTTTCGGGGGGCAGGGAAGGACTGAAGCTTTCTTT
CASSFGGQGRTEAFF
>TRBV5-5|TRBJ2-7|NA|TRBD1
TGTGCCAGCAGCTTGGCCGGGACAGGGGGGACCTACGAGCAGTACTTC
CASSLAGTGGTYEQYF
>TRBV11-3|TRBJ2-3|NA|TRBD2
TGTGCCAGCAGCTTAAGGACTAGCGAACACACAGATACGCAGTATTTT
CASSLRTSEHTDTQYF
>TRBV14|TRBJ2-1|NA|NA
TGTGCCAGCAGCCAGGAAAGGGGACAAACTATTTACAATGAGCAGTTCTTC
CASSQERGQTIYNEQFF
>TRBV2|TRBJ2-5|NA|TRBD1
TGTGCCAGCAGTGGAGACAGGGGATCTGGGGAGACCCAGTACTTC
CASSGDRGSGETQYF